The text below deals with one T cell receptor (beta chain). This specimen belongs to a study of blood T cell repertoires in COVID-19. Data came from immunoSEQ multiplex PCR; TCRdb stores just in-frame clones and leaves some out. The data contain about 210,000 clones, about 85% of them singletons. Trimming left V 4 bases short and J 0 bases short, with 13 bases between. The CDR3 extends over 15 amino acids. Germline CDR1 is SGHNT and CDR2 is YYREEE (reference sequence). The TCR comes from a woman older than 75 with acute or convalescent COVID-19. Input material: peripheral blood. The J gene is TRBJ1-1, the V gene TRBV5-4; a weak D match, TRBD1 (5 bases). In nucleotides, the CDR3 is TGTGCCAGCAGCGCCGGGGGTTACCTGAACACTGAAGCTTTCTTT. Translated: CASSAGGYLNTEAFF.